This T cell receptor beta chain comes out of a study of post-analysis software for immune sequencing data. For the study at large: Included among the disease courses, which were recorded for the cohort, were relapsing-remitting, secondary progressive and progressive-relapsing multiple sclerosis.

The study, taken as a whole, reports: With TRBV5-6, TRBV5-1 and TRBV20-1 included, several TRBV segments were more frequent in patients than in controls. Versus controls, multiple sclerosis patients showed significantly lower diversity (normalized Chao1).

CDR3 size: 15 residues. CDR1 is KGHDR and CDR2 is SFDVKD in the germline V gene. Unmatched junction bases numbered 6, after V lost 9 bases and J lost 0 bases. Presence of unique molecular identifiers characterized the TCR beta cDNA libraries. Between about 0.85 and 10 million T cells gave rise to about 450,000 cDNA molecules. TCRdb re-derived calls from the PCR reads in MiXCR, one entry per CDR3 protein. This table holds roughly 600,000 distinct CDR3 sequences, roughly 40% found once. Worth noting for this clonotype: What it binds is not known.

The receptor was isolated from a girl between 5 and 17 years old with multiple sclerosis. The rearrangement joins TRBV24-1 to TRBJ1-5; 8 positions match TRBD1. Source material: blood. The CDR3 DNA reads TGTGCCACCGGGCAGGGGGCCTATAGCAATCAGCCCCAGCATTTT. Amino acids: CATGQGAYSNQPQHF.